This paragraph reports one T cell receptor beta chain. This clone's antigen is unknown. Base qualities are not at hand, and no much larger clone is one base apart. The sample comes from a study of cytomegalovirus exposure and HLA in healthy donors (dated by TCRdb to 2017 to 2019). Turning to the overall study: In an earlier analysis of fewer than 750 of the donors, 276 Gb of sequence data and roughly 100 million unique TCR beta sequences from about 179 million T cells were reported. An early release covering 550 to 650 HLA-typed donors comprised roughly 300 gigabases of sequencing data and tens of millions of unique TCR sequences. Of the roughly 400 genotyped donors, over 65% fell in the genetic ancestry cluster associated with self-reported Caucasian donors. The study was designed to test whether signatures of past pathogen exposure could be identified by cataloging public T cell receptors. The T cell repertoires of some 670 subjects were profiled by immunosequencing and related to cytomegalovirus serostatus. In addition to the first cohort of hundreds of subjects, a separate validation cohort of 120 different subjects was used. To predict cytomegalovirus infection status, the study combined high-throughput TCR immunosequencing, statistical association of individual TCRs with disease status, and machine learning. To study patterns of TCR occurrence, a later analysis re-analyzed previously published TCR beta repertoires from 600 to 750 donors and added high-resolution HLA genotyping. Rather than drawing on any new phenotypic data, the later analysis identified candidate immune exposures from TCR beta sequences and the way those sequences occurred across donors. An earlier analysis of approximately 580 of the donors used high-throughput TCR beta sequencing to judge whether each TCR beta V gene segment behaved as functional or pseudogenic. Alongside the repertoire data, information on donor age, sex, ethnicity and CMV serostatus was compiled. A later genetic analysis used genome-wide SNP genotypes for about 60% of the 666 donors, treating that subset as a discovery cohort. All discovery cohort repertoires had been generated using a single sequencing platform. HLA typing included class I and class II loci at four-digit resolution. The number of typed donors differed by locus: roughly 629-640 for A, B, C, DRB1 and DQB1; roughly 510 for DQA1; some 610 for DPA1; and some 450 for DPB1. About 5 DR-DQ haplotypes were handled as single units for association and clustering, since linkage in the cohort was strong. Across approximately 420 genotyped donors of the cohort, an average of roughly 230,000 unique TCR beta nucleotide sequences per donor were sequenced, and 15% to 20% of those sequences were non-productive.

The cohort was made up of approximately 700 healthy bone marrow donors. Cohort members were all nominally healthy when sampled, although unrecorded immune exposures were likely present. The donor was CMV seropositive and was included in the group of 250 to 300 seropositive cohort members. A peripheral blood sample was provided by each donor, and peripheral blood mononuclear cells were used for TCR beta sequencing. Genomic DNA extraction from the blood cell samples was performed with the Qiagen DNeasy Blood Extraction Kit. The library was made by the immunoSEQ multiplex PCR assay. A mixture of 60 forward primers for TCR Vbeta segments and 13 reverse primers for TCR Jbeta segments was used in the multiplex PCR. A multiplex PCR assay on genomic DNA amplified the CDR3 region of rearranged TCR beta genes. On the Illumina HiSeq System, the amplified TCR beta libraries were sequenced as 87-base-pair reads. The authors' pipeline ran thus. In a later analysis, tens of millions of unique TCR beta chains were counted across the 650 to 700 repertoires, and about 10 million of these chains were shared by at least two donors. Raw reads were error-corrected and collapsed into unique sequences by a nearest-neighbor algorithm in which closely related sequences were merged to remove PCR and sequencing errors. Alignment of CDR3 sequences to IMGT reference sequences was used to assign V, D and J gene segments. For a sequence to be retained, at least a six-nucleotide match to both a V gene segment and a J gene segment was required. A rearrangement was called productive if the CDR3 had no stop codons and remained in frame with V and J, and every other rearrangement was called non-productive. CDR3 was defined by IMGT convention, running from the second conserved V-encoded cysteine to the conserved J-encoded phenylalanine. The earlier analysis of 500 to 600 of the donors excluded sequences that lacked an unambiguous match to a single V gene segment. In an earlier analysis of 587 of the donors, V segments were called functional above 56.7% productive rearrangements and were called segregating when the between-donor standard deviation exceeded 5%. A statistical classification framework was developed to diagnose cytomegalovirus status using the catalog of TCR beta chain sequences. A later analysis assigned V and J genes by comparing TCR nucleotide sequences with IMGT/GENE-DB human TR gene sequences. The TCRdist pipeline was used in a later analysis to assign CDR3 sequences and most-parsimonious VDJ recombination scenarios. A later analysis defined each TCR beta chain by its CDR3 amino acid sequence plus V-gene family, and excluded reads lacking a unique V-gene family. To address suspected cross-contamination and a sequencing artifact, a later analysis removed roughly 580 highly shared, low-generation-probability nucleotide sequences. For each public chain, a later analysis derived a clonal expansion index from normalized ranks of inferred template counts within each repertoire. Generation probabilities in a later analysis came from a VDJ recombination model fitted to out-of-frame rearrangements, and those results were checked against IGoR. A later analysis scored TCR-TCR, TCR-HLA and TCR-CMV co-occurrence with hypergeometric tests, applying a repertoire-size bias correction to TCR pairs. False discovery rates were estimated in a later analysis by permuting HLA or CMV assignments 20 times. In a later analysis, co-occurring TCRs were grouped with DBSCAN, and TCRdist sequence similarity was added when clustering was performed within HLA-allele-positive subsets. Co-occurrence clustering excluded repertoires with fewer than 30,000 or more than 120,000 public chains, plus five with anomalous nucleotide sharing. TCRdb holds this immuneACCESS table with in-frame rearrangements only. Some clones are missing; in checked studies, unresolved V genes explain under half, and the rest has no known cause. V and J calls and clone size are as listed in that table; D and trimming were resolved from the DNA. The sample table contains about 130,000 clones; only one count was recorded for approximately 87% of them. The ten top clones hold about 19% of the sample.

Per the germline V gene, ENHRY is the CDR1 and SYGVKD is the CDR2. The CDR3 starts with the cysteine, ends with the phenylalanine, and has 15 residues. Of the read, only the CDR3 DNA is kept; its 45 bases are in frame from base 1. The germline V and J ends show losses of 3 bases and 7 bases respectively, and no gene match explains 8 bases of the junction. General conclusions and limits of the study: Broadly in line with IMGT annotations, most TCR beta V segments showed up in productive rearrangements about 87% or about 30% of the time in an earlier analysis of approximately 600 of the donors. The earlier analysis of 450 to 700 of the donors excluded some 15 rarely observed V segments, including chromosome 9 orphons, because counts were too low. The study gave a list of 150 to 200 TCR beta chains associated with cytomegalovirus. The classifier was reported to diagnose cytomegalovirus status with high specificity and sensitivity in both the original and validation cohorts. Compared with equally common non-associated chains, HLA-associated TCR beta chains in a later analysis were more clonally expanded and had lower generation probabilities. CMV serostatus was the only immune exposure information available for the cohort. This cohort had only TCR beta chains sequenced, and the lack of alpha or paired-chain data limited which features could be detected. V-gene and J-gene trimming of TCR beta chains was associated with a missense DCLRE1C variant in a later genetic analysis, and the association was replicated in an independent cohort. Most TCR sequences were seen in very few donors, while some public TCRs were found in many individuals. Presence/absence analyses assumed roughly uniform sequencing depth across donors, an assumption that may not hold. Correlated functional status among segregating V segments might be attributable to linkage disequilibrium, but an unknown experimental factor could not be ruled out. Strong co-occurrence of HLA alleles, especially DR and DQ, made assigning TCR associations to individual alleles difficult. The 87-base-pair reads could not distinguish some IMGT-functional V segments, including TRBV6-2 and TRBV6-3, so those segments were excluded. According to the authors, the approach could potentially be generalized to other disease states and immunological phenotypes. Because HLA typing was missing for some donors at each locus, association tests included only the typed subset. A cluster of highly shared sequence variants was judged likely to be a technical artifact of the sequencing pipeline. A further reported finding was that TCR beta sequences accurately predicted the HLA-A and HLA-B alleles for most subjects in the first cohort. A few of the identified cytomegalovirus-associated TCR beta chains were confirmed in vitro to be specific for cytomegalovirus antigens. In a later analysis, most CMV-associated TCR beta chains were found to appear HLA-restricted, with HLA associations seemingly driven largely by CMV exposure. In a later analysis, around 17,000 TCR beta sequences were associated with specific HLA alleles at a false discovery rate of 0.05. In a later analysis, the rate of TCR association differed among HLA loci, with DRB1 alleles having the most associated TCRs and HLA-C alleles having the fewest. Several of the top co-occurrence clusters appeared to be linked to parvovirus B19, influenza, CMV and Epstein-Barr virus, according to a later analysis. Compared with the approximately 670-donor mean, donors in an Asian-associated ancestry cluster had fewer N-insertions in productive TCRs, according to a later genetic analysis.

Sequenced input: PBMCs. The clonotype comes from a man between 18 and 35 years old in good health and CMV-seropositive. The chain joins TRBV10-3 to TRBJ2-2; TRBD2 lines up with 7 middle nucleotides. The DNA is as follows: TGTGCCATCAGTGAAGGGGTTGCGGGGGACGGGGAGCTGTTTTTT. Translated, it reads CAISEGVAGDGELFF.